What follows are 23 T cell receptor beta chains derived from one specimen sequenced in a study of cytomegalovirus exposure and HLA in healthy donors. A multiplex PCR was run with 60 Vbeta primers and 13 Jbeta primers. Some clones are missing from TCRdb's copy, which holds only in-frame ones; the method was immunoSEQ multiplex PCR. In the table there are some 160,000 clones, roughly 85% of which are singletons. The sequenced material came from PBMCs. These receptors originate from a male donor in good health and CMV-seropositive.

This clone showed up just once. The chain's CDR3 is CSATGTYEQYF. The CDR3 DNA reads TGCAGTGCTACAGGTACCTACGAGCAGTACTTC. This rearrangement joins TRBV20-1 to TRBJ2-7; D gene uncertain. Germline V gene lookup returns CDR1 DFQATT and CDR2 SNEGSKA (reference sequence). This CDR3 contains 11 residues. Trimming removed 4 bases from V and 2 bases from J, with 6 bases in between.

To note about this clone: A read error may account for a junction end that differs from germline. The chain uses TRBV28 and TRBJ1-1; TRBD1 agrees at 10 bases. The CDR3 is 15 amino acids. Germline values: CDR1 MDHEN, CDR2 SYDVKM. The DNA for the CDR3 is TGTGCCAGCAGCTTGGGGGGACAGGGGAACGCTGAAGCTTTCTTT. It codes for CASSLGGQGNAEAFF. Full variable domain (rest looked up from reference TRBV28 and TRBJ1-1): DVKVTQSSRYLVKRTGEKVFLECVQDMDHENMFWYRQDPGLGLRLIYFSYDVKMKEKGDIPEGYSVSREKKERFSLILESASTNQTSMYLCASSLGGQGNAEAFFGQGTRLTVV.

The CDR3 DNA sequence: TGCGCCAGCAGCTTGGGACAGCTCAATGAGCAGTTCTTC. It codes for CASSLGQLNEQFF. The chain combines TRBV5-1 with TRBJ2-1; the D gene is possibly TRBD1 (5 bases). This CDR3 contains 13 residues. Germline values: CDR1 SGHRS, CDR2 YFSETQ. V shed 0 bases and J shed 6 bases, with 7 bases lying between them.

The chain links TRBV18 to TRBJ2-7, with 9 positions matching TRBD2. V lost 4 bases to trimming and J lost 2 bases; unmatched junction nucleotides: 6. This CDR3 is 15 amino acids long. Per the germline V gene, CDR1 is KGHSH and CDR2 is LQKENI. As DNA, the CDR3 is TGTGCCAGCTCACTAATAGCGGGAGAACCCTACGAGCAGTACTTC. Its protein product is CASSLIAGEPYEQYF.

The chain combines TRBV10-3 with TRBJ1-1, with no clear D. The CDR3 sequence is 12 residues long. V was trimmed by 5 bases and J by 1 base, leaving 5 bases between them. The V gene's germline CDR1 is ENHRY and CDR2 SYGVKD. The CDR3 bases are TGTGCCATCAGTACGGGGAACACTGAAGCTTTCTTT. Protein product: CAISTGNTEAFF.

The chain has TRBV18 and TRBJ1-3; TRBD1 matches 10 bases. Trimming cost V 3 bases and J 0 bases; bases outside gene matches: 8. Germline CDR1 and CDR2: KGHSH and LQKENI. The length of the CDR3 is 18 residues. The CDR3 nucleotides are TGTGCCAGCTCACCGACCACGACAGGGGGCGACTCTGGAAACACCATATATTTT. Translating it yields CASSPTTTGGDSGNTIYF.

The V call is TRBV7-6, the J call TRBJ1-4; 10 bases fit TRBD1. Trimming cost V 5 bases and J 5 bases; bases outside gene matches: 5. Germline CDR1 SGHVS, CDR2 FNYEAQ. The CDR3 loop spans 15 amino acids. CDR3 loop: CASSRTGGVNEKLFF. Here the CDR3 DNA reads TGTGCCAGCAGCCGGACAGGGGGGGTCAATGAAAAACTGTTTTTT.

This clone occurred a few times. The V call is TRBV5-1, the J call TRBJ2-1, with D perhaps matching TRBD2 (5 bases). This CDR3 comprises 16 residues. V shed 4 bases and J shed 7 bases, with 21 bases lying between them. The germline V gene has CDR1 SGHRS and CDR2 YFSETQ. The CDR3 reads CASSSGIDHLNNEQFF. CDR3 DNA sequence: TGCGCCAGCAGCAGCGGTATAGACCACCTAAATAATGAGCAGTTCTTC.

This clone was picked up one time. The rearrangement uses TRBV7-8 and TRBJ1-1, with a possible D match to TRBD1 (6 bases). With 6 bases removed from V and 0 bases from J, the gap between germline ends came to 14 bases. Germline loops: CDR1 SGHVS, CDR2 FQNEAQ. This CDR3 is 15 amino acids long. The CDR3 reads CASRQVRGMNTEAFF. The DNA of the CDR3 is TGTGCCAGCAGGCAGGTCAGGGGAATGAACACTGAAGCTTTCTTT.

V and J are TRBV5-8 and TRBJ1-5; tentatively, D is TRBD1 (6 bases). CDR1 and CDR2 (germline): SGHTS, YDEGEE. Trimming stripped 3 bases from V and 4 bases from J, with 8 bases between. The CDR3 is 13 amino acids. CDR3 coding DNA: TGTGCCAGCAGCTGGACAGTTAATCAGCCCCAGCATTTT. Translation gives CASSWTVNQPQHF.

The V gene is TRBV11-2, the J gene TRBJ2-7; D remains ambiguous. The CDR3 runs 16 residues. Trimming shortened V by 0 bases and J by 3 bases, and 15 bases separated the two germline ends. CDR1 SGHAT and CDR2 FQNNGV come from the germline V gene. CDR3 DNA: TGTGCCAGCAGCTTAGATCTTACCTTAATCTACTACGAGCAGTACTTC. This sequence encodes CASSLDLTLIYYEQYF.

The chain joins TRBV11-3 to TRBJ1-6, with D possibly matching TRBD1 (5 bases). V was pared by 1 base and J by 6 bases, with 13 bases between. This CDR3 contains 16 residues. Germline V gene data show CDR1 as SGHNT and CDR2 as YENEEA. The CDR3 bases are TGTGCCAGCAGCTTAGCACAAAGGGGCACTAATTCACCCCTCCACTTT. This gives the protein CASSLAQRGTNSPLHF. Variable domain in full (rest from reference TRBV11-3 and TRBJ1-6): EAGVVQSPRYKIIEKKQPVAFWCNPISGHNTLYWYLQNLGQGPELLIRYENEEAVDDSQLPKDRFSAERLKGVDSTLKIQPAELGDSAVYLCASSLAQRGTNSPLHFGNGTRLTVT.

The chain couples TRBV19 to TRBJ1-1; weak D call: TRBD1 (5 bases). Per germline, CDR1 LNHDA and CDR2 SQIVND (reference sequence). This CDR3 contains 15 residues. V lost 1 base to trimming and J lost 0 bases, with 9 bases between them. CDR3 region: CASSIGGGMNTEAFF. Written as DNA, the CDR3 is TGTGCCAGTAGTATAGGGGGCGGTATGAACACTGAAGCTTTCTTT.

The chain carries TRBV2 and TRBJ1-4, with D possibly TRBD1 on 6 matching bases. Trimming took off 7 bases at V and 5 bases at J, with 14 bases between the two ends. The germline gives CDR1 SNHLY, CDR2 FYNNEI. The length of the CDR3 is 14 residues. The CDR3: CASKGDRYNEKLFF. In DNA, the CDR3 is TGTGCCAGCAAAGGAGACAGGTACAATGAAAAACTGTTTTTT.

The V and J genes are TRBV10-3 and TRBJ1-1, with 9 positions matching TRBD1. This CDR3 spans 14 amino acids. The V gene's germline CDR1 is ENHRY and CDR2 SYGVKD. Trimming at V came to 3 bases and at J to 6 bases, leaving 5 bases not matched to a gene. CDR3 DNA sequence: TGTGCCATCAGTGACGGACAGGGGATCGCTGAAGCTTTCTTT. This sequence encodes CAISDGQGIAEAFF.

The chain joins TRBV6-4 to TRBJ2-1, with a weak D call TRBD1 (6 bases). Germline assignment: CDR1 MRHNA and CDR2 SNTAGT. Trimming pared 5 bases from V and 6 bases from J, leaving 11 bases between. This CDR3 spans 13 amino acids. CDR3 sequence reads: CASSPETGNEQFF. The CDR3 DNA reads as TGTGCCAGCAGTCCCGAGACAGGCAATGAGCAGTTCTTC.

This clone was counted only a few times. The chain recombines TRBV7-2 with TRBJ1-4, with D tentatively TRBD1 (5 bases). The CDR3 has 15 amino acids. Between the trimmed V and J ends, which lost 5 bases and 8 bases, there was a span of 18 bases. Germline loops: CDR1 SGHTA, CDR2 FQGNSA. The CDR3 nucleotides are TGTGCCAGCAGCGTACCCCGGGGGGGTGGCGAAAAACTGTTTTTT. Protein: CASSVPRGGGEKLFF.

The genes are TRBV6-5 and TRBJ1-2; 7 bases fit TRBD1. Per germline, CDR1 MNHEY and CDR2 SVGAGI. The CDR3 loop spans 15 amino acids. V lost 5 bases, J lost 4 bases, and 10 bases stayed unmatched. The CDR3 protein is CASSNDRVASYGYTF. CDR3 in DNA: TGTGCCAGCAGTAATGACAGGGTTGCCTCCTATGGCTACACCTTC.

This clone was seen only once. The chain employs TRBV10-3 and TRBJ2-3; 9 bases line up with TRBD2. The J segment lost 1 base and the V segment lost 6 bases, leaving 2 bases of the junction unmatched. The CDR3 spans 14 residues. Germline lookup yields CDR1 ENHRY and CDR2 SYGVKD. CDR3 sequence: CAIRKREGTDTQYF. The CDR3 DNA is TGTGCCATCAGGAAGCGGGAGGGCACAGATACGCAGTATTTT.

The rearrangement joins TRBV19 to TRBJ2-2; 8 positions match TRBD1. This CDR3 is 13 amino acids long. J gave up 9 bases and V 0 bases, and 0 bases lay outside the gene matches. CDR1 LNHDA and CDR2 SQIVND come from the germline V gene (reference sequence). The CDR3 protein is CASSIDRGRELFF. CDR3 DNA sequence: TGTGCCAGTAGTATAGACAGGGGGCGGGAGCTGTTTTTT. Full variable domain (outside the CDR3, taken from reference TRBV19 and TRBJ2-2): DGGITQSPKYLFRKEGQNVTLSCEQNLNHDAMYWYRQDPGQGLRLIYYSQIVNDFQKGDIAEGYSVSREKKESFPLTVTSAQKNPTAFYLCASSIDRGRELFFGEGSRLTVL.

The DNA of the CDR3 is TGTGCCAGTAGGGACAGGGGGGATCAGCCCCAGCATTTT. Translation: CASRDRGDQPQHF. This rearrangement joins TRBV19 to TRBJ1-5, with 10 bases identical to TRBD1. CDR3 size: 13 residues. Germline CDR1 is LNHDA and CDR2 is SQIVND (reference sequence). The V gene end was trimmed by 6 bases and the J gene end by 5 bases; junction bases not matched to a gene: 1.

In the case of this clone: Compared with germline, one end of the junction differs, possibly owing to a read error. This chain links TRBV7-2 with TRBJ2-6; 7 bases are shared with TRBD1. Germline assignment: CDR1 SGHTA and CDR2 FQGNSA. This CDR3 comprises 16 residues. CDR3 DNA: TGTGCCAGCAGCTTAGCGGGGACAGTTGGGGCCAACGGCCTGACTTTC. Residues: CASSLAGTVGANGLTF.

This chain uses TRBV13 with TRBJ2-2; unclear D gene. From germline, CDR1 is PRHDT and CDR2 FYEKMQ (reference sequence). This CDR3 comprises 14 residues. V was shortened by 0 bases and J by 6 bases, with 8 bases between the two germline ends. CDR3 protein: CASSLGRSPGELFF. CDR3 DNA: TGTGCCAGCAGCTTAGGGCGGAGCCCCGGGGAGCTGTTTTTT.